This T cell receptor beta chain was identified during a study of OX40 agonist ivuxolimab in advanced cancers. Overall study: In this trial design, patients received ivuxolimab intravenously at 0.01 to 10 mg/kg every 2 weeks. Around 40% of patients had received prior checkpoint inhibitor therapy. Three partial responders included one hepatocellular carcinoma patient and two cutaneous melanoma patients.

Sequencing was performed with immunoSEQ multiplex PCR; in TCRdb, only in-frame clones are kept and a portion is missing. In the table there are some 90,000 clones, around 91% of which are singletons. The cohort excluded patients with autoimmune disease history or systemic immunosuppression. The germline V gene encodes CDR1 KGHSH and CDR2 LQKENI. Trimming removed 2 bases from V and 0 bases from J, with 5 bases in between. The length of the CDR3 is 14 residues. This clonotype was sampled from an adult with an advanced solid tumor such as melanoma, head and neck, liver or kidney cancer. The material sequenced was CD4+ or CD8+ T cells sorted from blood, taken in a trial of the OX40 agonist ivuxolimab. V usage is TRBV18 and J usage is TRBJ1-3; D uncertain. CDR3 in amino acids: CASSPSGSGNTIYF. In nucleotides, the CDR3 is TGTGCCAGCTCACCATCGGGCTCTGGAAACACCATATATTTT.